The rows below give T cell receptor beta chains drawn from one sample of a study of shared clonotypes between healthy human individuals. Produced via immunoSEQ multiplex PCR; TCRdb's table is partial and in-frame only. The sample shows about 600,000 clones, around 97% of them seen only once. Material: naive CD4+ T cells sorted from blood. These receptors were collected from a woman younger than 45 in good health. The CDR3 runs from the conserved cysteine through the conserved F or W. A D gene is named only where the DNA matches it firmly. Clone size is not always given. Where it is, it says once, few, many or a class for expanded clones.

DNA	CDR3	J	D	V	size
TGCGCCAGCGGCCAGTTTGGGGGTCCAGGTAATGAGCAGTTCTTC	CASGQFGGPGNEQFF	TRBJ2-1	NA	TRBV5-1	NA
TGCGCCAGCAGCCAAGGCCCCGGAAGATACACAGATACGCAGTATTTT	CASSQGPGRYTDTQYF	TRBJ2-3	NA	TRBV4-1	once
TGTGCCATCAGTGGGGAGGGCTCTGGAAACACCATATATTTT	CAISGEGSGNTIYF	TRBJ1-3	NA	TRBV10-3	NA
TGTGCCAGCAGTACACAGAGTGTGCCATATGGCTACACCTTC	CASSTQSVPYGYTF	TRBJ1-2	NA	TRBV6-5	NA
TGTGCCAGCAGCCAAGCGGGGAAAAATGAAAAACTGTTTTTT	CASSQAGKNEKLFF	TRBJ1-4	NA	TRBV4-2	NA
TGTGCCAGCAGCCAAGAACCCAAGCGGGAGGGCCTTAAAAAAGAGACCCAGTACTTC	CASSQEPKREGLKKETQYF	TRBJ2-5	TRBD2	TRBV4-2	NA
TGTGCCAGTAGTACCGGGACAGGGGCGTATAGGGTCGCTGAAGCTTTCTTT	CASSTGTGAYRVAEAFF	TRBJ1-1	TRBD1	TRBV19	NA
TGCAGCGTTGAATTGGTCGTAGGGGGCACAGATACGCAGTATTTT	CSVELVVGGTDTQYF	TRBJ2-3	NA	TRBV29-1	NA
TGTGCCAGTAGACTTAAGAGGACAGGGGGCAGCACAGATACGCAGTATTTT	CASRLKRTGGSTDTQYF	TRBJ2-3	TRBD1	TRBV28	NA
TGTGCCACCAGCAATCCTCTAGCGGGAGCTAGGAATGAGCAGTTCTTC	CATSNPLAGARNEQFF	TRBJ2-1	TRBD2	TRBV15	NA
TGTGCCATCAGTGAAATGACATTGGAGACCCAGTACTTC	CAISEMTLETQYF	TRBJ2-5	NA	TRBV10-3	NA
TGTGCCAGCAGCTTAGTGGGCAGTAACTATGGCTACACCTTC	CASSLVGSNYGYTF	TRBJ1-2	NA	TRBV7-2	NA
TGCGCCAGCAGCAACATAGCGGGAGCAGGACCGGGGGAGCTGTTTTTT	CASSNIAGAGPGELFF	TRBJ2-2	TRBD2	TRBV5-1	NA